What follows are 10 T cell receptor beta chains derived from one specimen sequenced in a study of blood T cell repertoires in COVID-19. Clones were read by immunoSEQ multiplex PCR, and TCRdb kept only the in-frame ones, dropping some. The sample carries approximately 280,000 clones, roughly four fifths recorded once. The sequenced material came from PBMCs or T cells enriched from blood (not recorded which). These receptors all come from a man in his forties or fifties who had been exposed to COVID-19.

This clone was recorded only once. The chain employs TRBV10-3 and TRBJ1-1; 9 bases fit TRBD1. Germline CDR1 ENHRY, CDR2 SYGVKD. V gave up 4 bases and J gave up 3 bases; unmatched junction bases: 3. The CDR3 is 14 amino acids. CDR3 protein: CAISGWTGDTEAFF. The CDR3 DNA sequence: TGTGCCATCAGTGGGTGGACAGGGGACACTGAAGCTTTCTTT.

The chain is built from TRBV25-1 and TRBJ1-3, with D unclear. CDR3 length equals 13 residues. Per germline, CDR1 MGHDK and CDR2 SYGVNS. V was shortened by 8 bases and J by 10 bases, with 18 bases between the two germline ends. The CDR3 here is CASRGEPIGTIYF. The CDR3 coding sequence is TGTGCCAGCCGCGGTGAACCAATAGGTACCATATATTTT.

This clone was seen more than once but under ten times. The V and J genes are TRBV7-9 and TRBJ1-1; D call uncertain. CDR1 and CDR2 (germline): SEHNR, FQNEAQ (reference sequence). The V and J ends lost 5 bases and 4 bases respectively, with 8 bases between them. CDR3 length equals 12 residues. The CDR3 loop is CASSPPFTEAFF. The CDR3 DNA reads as TGTGCCAGCAGCCCCCCATTCACTGAAGCTTTCTTT.

The CDR3, as DNA: TGTGCCAGCAGCATGGGTGCGGGGGAGGCGGGGACCCAGTACTTC. Protein product: CASSMGAGEAGTQYF. The chain employs TRBV7-3 and TRBJ2-5; 7 bases map to TRBD2. The CDR3 has 15 amino acids. V dropped 5 bases and J dropped 7; count of bases not matched to a gene: 13. Looked up from germline, CDR1 is SGHTA and CDR2 is FQGTGA.

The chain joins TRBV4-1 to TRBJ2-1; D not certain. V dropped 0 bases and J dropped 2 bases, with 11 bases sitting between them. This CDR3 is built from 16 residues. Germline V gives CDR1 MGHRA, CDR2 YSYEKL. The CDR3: CASSQDYGSTYNEQFF. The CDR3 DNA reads TGCGCCAGCAGCCAAGATTACGGGTCGACCTACAATGAGCAGTTCTTC.

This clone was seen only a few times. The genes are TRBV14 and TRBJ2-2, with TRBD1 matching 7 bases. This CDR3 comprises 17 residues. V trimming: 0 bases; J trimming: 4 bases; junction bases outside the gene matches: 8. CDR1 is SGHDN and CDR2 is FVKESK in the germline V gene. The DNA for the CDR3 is TGTGCCAGCAGCCAAGATCGATTGGCAGGGGGCACCGGGGAGCTGTTTTTT. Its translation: CASSQDRLAGGTGELFF.

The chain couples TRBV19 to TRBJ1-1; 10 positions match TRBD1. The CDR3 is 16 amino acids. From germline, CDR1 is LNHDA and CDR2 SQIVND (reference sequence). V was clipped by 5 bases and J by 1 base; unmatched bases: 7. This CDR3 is CASSPEGQGGNTEAFF. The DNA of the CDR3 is TGTGCCAGTAGTCCTGAAGGACAGGGGGGGAACACTGAAGCTTTCTTT.

The CDR3 sequence is CASTQQGYTGELFF. The CDR3 DNA reads as TGTGCCAGCACCCAACAGGGTTATACCGGGGAGCTGTTTTTT. The gene calls are TRBV7-3 and TRBJ2-2; possibly TRBD1 for D (6 bases). Per the germline V gene, CDR1 is SGHTA and CDR2 is FQGTGA. The CDR3 runs 14 residues. Trimming took 7 bases from V and 5 from J, leaving 14 bases between them. The complete variable domain, with remaining parts taken from reference TRBV7-3 and TRBJ2-2, reads GAGVSQTPSNKVTEKGKYVELRCDPISGHTALYWYRQSLGQGPEFLIYFQGTGAADDSGLPNDRFFAVRPEGSVSTLKIQRTERGDSAVYLCASTQQGYTGELFFGEGSRLTVL.

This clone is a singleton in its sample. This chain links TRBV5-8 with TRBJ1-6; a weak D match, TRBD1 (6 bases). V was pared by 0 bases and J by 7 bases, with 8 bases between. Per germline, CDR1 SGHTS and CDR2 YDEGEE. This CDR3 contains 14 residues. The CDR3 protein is CASSLGQVNSPLHF. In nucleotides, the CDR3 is TGTGCCAGCAGCTTGGGACAGGTGAATTCACCCCTCCACTTT.

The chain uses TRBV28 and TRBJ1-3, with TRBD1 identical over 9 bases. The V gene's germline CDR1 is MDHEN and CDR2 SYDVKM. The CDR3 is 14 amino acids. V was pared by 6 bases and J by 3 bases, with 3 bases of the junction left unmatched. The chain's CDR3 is CASSGTGNGNTIYF. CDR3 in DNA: TGTGCCAGCAGCGGGACAGGGAATGGAAACACCATATATTTT.